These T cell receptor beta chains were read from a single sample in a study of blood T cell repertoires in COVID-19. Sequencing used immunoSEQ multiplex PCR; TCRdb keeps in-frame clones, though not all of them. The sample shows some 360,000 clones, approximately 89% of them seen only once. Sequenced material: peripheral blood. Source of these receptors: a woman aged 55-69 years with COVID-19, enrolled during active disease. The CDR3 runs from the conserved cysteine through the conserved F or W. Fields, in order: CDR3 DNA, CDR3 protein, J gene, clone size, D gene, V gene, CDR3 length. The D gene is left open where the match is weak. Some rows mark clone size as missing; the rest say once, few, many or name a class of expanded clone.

cdr3_nt: TGTGCCAGCAGCCGACTAGCGGGCACAGATACGCAGTATTTT
cdr3_aa: CASSRLAGTDTQYF
j_call: TRBJ2-3
clone_size: NA
d_call: TRBD2
v_call: TRBV5-4
cdr3_length: 14

cdr3_nt: TGTGCCAGCAGCTCCGACAGGACCTCCTACAATGAGCAGTTCTTC
cdr3_aa: CASSSDRTSYNEQFF
j_call: TRBJ2-1
clone_size: once
d_call: NA
v_call: TRBV11-2
cdr3_length: 15

cdr3_nt: TGTGCCAGCAGCTTGGACAAACAGGGGGACACCATATATTTT
cdr3_aa: CASSLDKQGDTIYF
j_call: TRBJ1-3
clone_size: NA
d_call: TRBD1
v_call: TRBV5-5
cdr3_length: 14

cdr3_nt: TGTGCCAGTAGGGTGGCGGGTATGAACTATGGCTACACCTTC
cdr3_aa: CASRVAGMNYGYTF
j_call: TRBJ1-2
clone_size: NA
d_call: NA
v_call: TRBV19
cdr3_length: 14

cdr3_nt: TGTGCCAGCAGTGAATCTAGGGGAAGGGTCTATGGCTACACCTTC
cdr3_aa: CASSESRGRVYGYTF
j_call: TRBJ1-2
clone_size: NA
d_call: NA
v_call: TRBV2
cdr3_length: 15

cdr3_nt: TGTGCCAGCAGTGAATTCGGGAATCAGCCCCAGCATTTT
cdr3_aa: CASSEFGNQPQHF
j_call: TRBJ1-5
clone_size: NA
d_call: NA
v_call: TRBV25-1
cdr3_length: 13

cdr3_nt: TGTGCCAGCAGACTGACAGGGGCGGGGAATCAGCCCCAGCATTTT
cdr3_aa: CASRLTGAGNQPQHF
j_call: TRBJ1-5
clone_size: few
d_call: TRBD1
v_call: TRBV6-5
cdr3_length: 15

cdr3_nt: TGTGCCAGCAGCTTGGGGGCCAGGGGAACCTTC
cdr3_aa: CASSLGARGTF
j_call: TRBJ1-2
clone_size: NA
d_call: NA
v_call: TRBV5-4
cdr3_length: 11

cdr3_nt: TGTGCCAGCTCACCCTTGGAGAGCTATGGCTACACCTTC
cdr3_aa: CASSPLESYGYTF
j_call: TRBJ1-2
clone_size: NA
d_call: NA
v_call: TRBV18
cdr3_length: 13

cdr3_nt: TGTGCCAGCAGCTTGCGGACAGGGGGCGCACTGTACTTC
cdr3_aa: CASSLRTGGALYF
j_call: TRBJ2-7
clone_size: NA
d_call: TRBD1
v_call: TRBV5-6
cdr3_length: 13

cdr3_nt: TGTGCCAGCAGTGATAGCAGCTCCTACAATGAGCAGTTCTTC
cdr3_aa: CASSDSSSYNEQFF
j_call: TRBJ2-1
clone_size: NA
d_call: NA
v_call: TRBV6-1
cdr3_length: 14

cdr3_nt: TGTGCCAGCAGCTTAACCCGAACTGCGAACACCGGGGAGCTGTTTTTT
cdr3_aa: CASSLTRTANTGELFF
j_call: TRBJ2-2
clone_size: NA
d_call: NA
v_call: TRBV7-3
cdr3_length: 16

cdr3_nt: TGCGCCAGCAGCCAAGGATCTCCAGGGGCGTATGGCTACACCTTC
cdr3_aa: CASSQGSPGAYGYTF
j_call: TRBJ1-2
clone_size: NA
d_call: NA
v_call: TRBV4-1
cdr3_length: 15

cdr3_nt: TGTGCCAGCAGCCCCCGGGACAGGGACGAGGAGCAGTACTTC
cdr3_aa: CASSPRDRDEEQYF
j_call: TRBJ2-7
clone_size: once
d_call: TRBD1
v_call: TRBV5-4
cdr3_length: 14

cdr3_nt: TGTGCCAGCAGCGCTGGACAGGGATCGAACACCGGGGAGCTGTTTTTT
cdr3_aa: CASSAGQGSNTGELFF
j_call: TRBJ2-2
clone_size: NA
d_call: TRBD1
v_call: TRBV11-3
cdr3_length: 16

cdr3_nt: TGTGCCAGCAGTTTCCTCGCGAACCCCCCGGGGACCCAGTACTTC
cdr3_aa: CASSFLANPPGTQYF
j_call: TRBJ2-5
clone_size: NA
d_call: NA
v_call: TRBV27
cdr3_length: 15

cdr3_nt: TGTGCCAGCAGCTTGGTAGCGGGGGGTGCCTACGAGCAGTACTTC
cdr3_aa: CASSLVAGGAYEQYF
j_call: TRBJ2-7
clone_size: NA
d_call: TRBD2
v_call: TRBV7-3
cdr3_length: 15

cdr3_nt: TGTGCCAGCAGTTTGTTCTCGACTAATGAAAAACTGTTTTTT
cdr3_aa: CASSLFSTNEKLFF
j_call: TRBJ1-4
clone_size: once
d_call: NA
v_call: TRBV28
cdr3_length: 14

cdr3_nt: TGTGCCAGTAGTGAATCTAGCGGGGGGGCCGGTGAGCAGTTCTTC
cdr3_aa: CASSESSGGAGEQFF
j_call: TRBJ2-1
clone_size: NA
d_call: TRBD2
v_call: TRBV19
cdr3_length: 15

cdr3_nt: TGCGCCAGCAGCTTGACGCAAACCGGGGTACCCCACTTT
cdr3_aa: CASSLTQTGVPHF
j_call: TRBJ1-6
clone_size: NA
d_call: NA
v_call: TRBV5-1
cdr3_length: 13

cdr3_nt: TGTGCCAGCAGCCTAGCGGGGGCCCTACGAGGTGAGGCAGCAGATACGCAGTATTTT
cdr3_aa: CASSLAGALRGEAADTQYF
j_call: TRBJ2-3
clone_size: NA
d_call: TRBD2
v_call: TRBV3-1/TRBV3-2
cdr3_length: 19

cdr3_nt: TGTGCCATCAGTGAGTCGCCAGGACATAATCAGCCCCAGCATTTT
cdr3_aa: CAISESPGHNQPQHF
j_call: TRBJ1-5
clone_size: NA
d_call: NA
v_call: TRBV10-3
cdr3_length: 15

cdr3_nt: TGCGCCAGCAGCTTGTCAGGGGATGAGTACGGTGAAAAACTGTTTTTT
cdr3_aa: CASSLSGDEYGEKLFF
j_call: TRBJ1-4
clone_size: NA
d_call: NA
v_call: TRBV5-1
cdr3_length: 16

cdr3_nt: TGTGCCAGCAGTTTTTCAGGTTATGGCTACACCTTC
cdr3_aa: CASSFSGYGYTF
j_call: TRBJ1-2
clone_size: NA
d_call: NA
v_call: TRBV28
cdr3_length: 12

cdr3_nt: TGCGCCAGCAGCTTGTCTCTGGCGGGGCAAGAGACCCAGTACTTC
cdr3_aa: CASSLSLAGQETQYF
j_call: TRBJ2-5
clone_size: NA
d_call: NA
v_call: TRBV5-1
cdr3_length: 15

cdr3_nt: TGCGCCAGCACGGAGGGGGCCAACTCTGGGGCCAACGTCCTGACTTTC
cdr3_aa: CASTEGANSGANVLTF
j_call: TRBJ2-6
clone_size: NA
d_call: NA
v_call: TRBV5-1
cdr3_length: 16

cdr3_nt: TGTGCCAGTAGTATAGATGGACAGGGGACCTACGAGCAGTACTTC
cdr3_aa: CASSIDGQGTYEQYF
j_call: TRBJ2-7
clone_size: NA
d_call: TRBD1
v_call: TRBV19
cdr3_length: 15

cdr3_nt: TGCGCCAGCAGCCAGGCGGCTGGTAACTATGGCTACACCTTC
cdr3_aa: CASSQAAGNYGYTF
j_call: TRBJ1-2
clone_size: NA
d_call: NA
v_call: TRBV4-1
cdr3_length: 14

cdr3_nt: TGTGCCAGCAGTAAGGGACTAGCGGGGGGGCATGGTGAGCAGTTCTTC
cdr3_aa: CASSKGLAGGHGEQFF
j_call: TRBJ2-1
clone_size: NA
d_call: TRBD2
v_call: TRBV2
cdr3_length: 16

cdr3_nt: TGTGCCAGCAGCCAAGAGTTATTCTACGGCGGGGGGGCTTCCTACGAGCAGTACTTC
cdr3_aa: CASSQELFYGGGASYEQYF
j_call: TRBJ2-7
clone_size: NA
d_call: TRBD2
v_call: TRBV3-1/TRBV3-2
cdr3_length: 19

cdr3_nt: TGCGCCAGCAGCTTGAGGGGGTCAGGGGCCCTCCAAGAGACCCAGTACTTC
cdr3_aa: CASSLRGSGALQETQYF
j_call: TRBJ2-5
clone_size: NA
d_call: NA
v_call: TRBV5-1
cdr3_length: 17

cdr3_nt: TGCGCCAGCAGCTTGGGTAAATCGCAGGGGTACGAGCAGTACTTC
cdr3_aa: CASSLGKSQGYEQYF
j_call: TRBJ2-7
clone_size: once
d_call: NA
v_call: TRBV5-1
cdr3_length: 15

cdr3_nt: TGTGCCAGCAGTGAAGGTCAGGGGACCGGGGCTTTCTTT
cdr3_aa: CASSEGQGTGAFF
j_call: TRBJ1-1
clone_size: once
d_call: NA
v_call: TRBV2
cdr3_length: 13

cdr3_nt: TGCAGTGCTAGTCGAAAAGCGATTAGCACAGATACGCAGTATTTT
cdr3_aa: CSASRKAISTDTQYF
j_call: TRBJ2-3
clone_size: NA
d_call: NA
v_call: TRBV20-1
cdr3_length: 15

cdr3_nt: TGCGCCAGCAGCCCGGGGGACGGCGACTATGGCTACACCTTC
cdr3_aa: CASSPGDGDYGYTF
j_call: TRBJ1-2
clone_size: NA
d_call: NA
v_call: TRBV5-1
cdr3_length: 14

cdr3_nt: TGTGCCAGCACCCTCCTAGCGGGGGATGAGCAGTTCTTC
cdr3_aa: CASTLLAGDEQFF
j_call: TRBJ2-1
clone_size: NA
d_call: TRBD2
v_call: TRBV7-9
cdr3_length: 13

cdr3_nt: TGTGCCAGCAGTGACTCGGGGTCTAGCGGGGGCCCAGGGGCAGATACGCAGTATTTT
cdr3_aa: CASSDSGSSGGPGADTQYF
j_call: TRBJ2-3
clone_size: NA
d_call: TRBD2
v_call: TRBV6-4
cdr3_length: 19

cdr3_nt: TGTGCCAGCTCACCAGAGGGCTCTGGAAACACCATATATTTT
cdr3_aa: CASSPEGSGNTIYF
j_call: TRBJ1-3
clone_size: few
d_call: NA
v_call: TRBV18
cdr3_length: 14

cdr3_nt: TGTGCCAGCAGCTACAGGACTAGCCACGCAGATACGCAGTATTTT
cdr3_aa: CASSYRTSHADTQYF
j_call: TRBJ2-3
clone_size: NA
d_call: TRBD2
v_call: TRBV7-2
cdr3_length: 15

cdr3_nt: TGTGCCAGCAGCTTAGCAGGGCAGGGCAACTATGGCTACACCTTC
cdr3_aa: CASSLAGQGNYGYTF
j_call: TRBJ1-2
clone_size: once
d_call: NA
v_call: TRBV7-9
cdr3_length: 15

cdr3_nt: TGTGCCAGCAGCGTGACAGGATATACTAGCAATCAGCCCCAGCATTTT
cdr3_aa: CASSVTGYTSNQPQHF
j_call: TRBJ1-5
clone_size: NA
d_call: NA
v_call: TRBV6-2/TRBV6-3
cdr3_length: 16

cdr3_nt: TGTGCCAGCAGCTCGGGACTAGCCAAAAACATTCAGTACTTC
cdr3_aa: CASSSGLAKNIQYF
j_call: TRBJ2-4
clone_size: NA
d_call: NA
v_call: TRBV5-4
cdr3_length: 14

cdr3_nt: TGTGCCAGCAGCTCGGAGCTAGCGGGGGGGCGGGAGACCCAGTACTTC
cdr3_aa: CASSSELAGGRETQYF
j_call: TRBJ2-5
clone_size: once
d_call: TRBD2
v_call: TRBV5-6
cdr3_length: 16

cdr3_nt: TGTGCCAGCAGTCCGCAGAGGACAGGGGGCTATGGCTACACCTTC
cdr3_aa: CASSPQRTGGYGYTF
j_call: TRBJ1-2
clone_size: NA
d_call: TRBD1
v_call: TRBV5-4
cdr3_length: 15

cdr3_nt: TGTGCCAGCAGACCCACGGGACAGCTGAACACTGAAGCTTTCTTT
cdr3_aa: CASRPTGQLNTEAFF
j_call: TRBJ1-1
clone_size: NA
d_call: TRBD1
v_call: TRBV6-6
cdr3_length: 15

cdr3_nt: TGCAGCGTCGCCACTCGACAGGGGGCAAGAAACACCATATATTTT
cdr3_aa: CSVATRQGARNTIYF
j_call: TRBJ1-3
clone_size: NA
d_call: TRBD1
v_call: TRBV29-1
cdr3_length: 15

cdr3_nt: TGCGCCAGCAGCCCTCCCTCCGGGGGGGCCGCAGATACGCAGTATTTT
cdr3_aa: CASSPPSGGAADTQYF
j_call: TRBJ2-3
clone_size: NA
d_call: TRBD2
v_call: TRBV5-1
cdr3_length: 16

cdr3_nt: TGTGCCAGCTCTAGCGGACTGGTTGGCCTTGAAGCTTTCTTT
cdr3_aa: CASSSGLVGLEAFF
j_call: TRBJ1-1
clone_size: few
d_call: NA
v_call: TRBV5-4
cdr3_length: 14

cdr3_nt: TGTGCCAGCAGCTGGGACAGGGGAGAGGGCTACACCTTC
cdr3_aa: CASSWDRGEGYTF
j_call: TRBJ1-2
clone_size: few
d_call: TRBD1
v_call: TRBV7-8
cdr3_length: 13

cdr3_nt: TGTGCCAGCAGCTTCGGGGGATCCGGCAATCAGCCCCAGCATTTT
cdr3_aa: CASSFGGSGNQPQHF
j_call: TRBJ1-5
clone_size: NA
d_call: NA
v_call: TRBV5-4
cdr3_length: 15

cdr3_nt: TGTGCCAGCAGTTTAAACCCCGGACTAGCGGGGACCTACGAGCAGTACTTC
cdr3_aa: CASSLNPGLAGTYEQYF
j_call: TRBJ2-7
clone_size: NA
d_call: TRBD2
v_call: TRBV28
cdr3_length: 17

cdr3_nt: TGTGCCAGCAGCGCGGGGCAGCCCCAGCATTTT
cdr3_aa: CASSAGQPQHF
j_call: TRBJ1-5
clone_size: few
d_call: NA
v_call: TRBV7-3
cdr3_length: 11

cdr3_nt: TGTGCCAGCAGCTTCTCAGGCGGGGGAAAGTACAATGAGCAGTTCTTC
cdr3_aa: CASSFSGGGKYNEQFF
j_call: TRBJ2-1
clone_size: NA
d_call: TRBD2
v_call: TRBV7-3
cdr3_length: 16

cdr3_nt: TGTGCCAGCAGTTACACGGAGTTGAGTGGCTACACCTTC
cdr3_aa: CASSYTELSGYTF
j_call: TRBJ1-2
clone_size: NA
d_call: NA
v_call: TRBV6-5
cdr3_length: 13

cdr3_nt: TGTGCCAGCAGTTTAGAGGGGGCTAAGGCTGGCTACACCTTC
cdr3_aa: CASSLEGAKAGYTF
j_call: TRBJ1-2
clone_size: once
d_call: TRBD1
v_call: TRBV28
cdr3_length: 14

cdr3_nt: TGTGCCAGCAGCATAATAACAGGGAATAATTCACCCCTCCACTTT
cdr3_aa: CASSIITGNNSPLHF
j_call: TRBJ1-6
clone_size: NA
d_call: NA
v_call: TRBV7-8
cdr3_length: 15

cdr3_nt: TGTGCCACCAGCAGAGCTGCGGGGGGGACTGGAACAGATACGCAGTATTTT
cdr3_aa: CATSRAAGGTGTDTQYF
j_call: TRBJ2-3
clone_size: NA
d_call: TRBD2
v_call: TRBV15
cdr3_length: 17

cdr3_nt: TGTGCCAGCAGCACCCCTTGGACTCCTAATGAGCAGTTCTTC
cdr3_aa: CASSTPWTPNEQFF
j_call: TRBJ2-1
clone_size: NA
d_call: NA
v_call: TRBV7-9
cdr3_length: 14

cdr3_nt: TGCGCCAGCAGCCAGGGGACAGGGCTATATGGCTACACCTTC
cdr3_aa: CASSQGTGLYGYTF
j_call: TRBJ1-2
clone_size: NA
d_call: TRBD1
v_call: TRBV4-1
cdr3_length: 14

cdr3_nt: TGTGCCAGCAGTTTACTCACAGGGATGAGTGCTGAAGCTTTCTTT
cdr3_aa: CASSLLTGMSAEAFF
j_call: TRBJ1-1
clone_size: NA
d_call: NA
v_call: TRBV27
cdr3_length: 15